The present T cell receptor beta chain was sequenced within a study of T cell responses to AZD1222 COVID-19 vaccine. Notes on the study in general: Among vaccine-associated CD4 TCRs, coverage spanned spike, with dominance at 160-218 and 743-854. Donors, mostly white British, included more females; clonal diversity was possibly underestimated.

TCRdb's table, derived via immunoSEQ multiplex PCR, lists solely in-frame clones and lacks some. The sample has over 45,000 clones; 70% to 90% are singletons. As concerns this clone: Its antigen is not known.

In germline, CDR1 is LNHDA, CDR2 SQIVND (reference sequence). This CDR3 is built from 12 residues. Trimming took 3 bases from V and 7 from J, leaving 7 bases between them. This rearrangement joins TRBV19 to TRBJ1-5, with D uncertain. The sequences come from peripheral blood, collected on day 0 of AZD1222 vaccination. The clonotype comes from an adult in good health. The CDR3 sequence: CASSILEQPQHF. CDR3 DNA sequence: TGTGCCAGTAGTATCCTTGAGCAGCCCCAGCATTTT. The variable domain in full, with the rest retrieved from reference TRBV19 and TRBJ1-5, is DGGITQSPKYLFRKEGQNVTLSCEQNLNHDAMYWYRQDPGQGLRLIYYSQIVNDFQKGDIAEGYSVSREKKESFPLTVTSAQKNPTAFYLCASSILEQPQHFGDGTRLSIL.